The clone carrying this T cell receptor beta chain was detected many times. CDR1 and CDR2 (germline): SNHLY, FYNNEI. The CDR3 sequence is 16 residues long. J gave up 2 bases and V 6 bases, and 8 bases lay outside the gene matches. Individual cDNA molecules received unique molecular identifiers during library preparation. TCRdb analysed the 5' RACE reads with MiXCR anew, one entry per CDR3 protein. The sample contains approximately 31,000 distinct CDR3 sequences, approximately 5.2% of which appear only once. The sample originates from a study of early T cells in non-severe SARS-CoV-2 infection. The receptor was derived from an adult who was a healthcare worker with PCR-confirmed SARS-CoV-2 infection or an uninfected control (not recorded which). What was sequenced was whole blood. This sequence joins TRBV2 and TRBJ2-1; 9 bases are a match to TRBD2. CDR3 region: CASSESAGGTYNEQFF. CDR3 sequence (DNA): TGTGCCAGCAGCGAATCAGCGGGAGGAACCTACAATGAGCAGTTCTTC.